The entry below gives a single T cell receptor (beta chain) sequence along with its context. Its antigen is undetermined. Produced via immunoSEQ multiplex PCR; TCRdb's table is partial and in-frame only. The sample has approximately 90,000 clones, about 86% seen once. This entry comes from a study of radiation and T cells in renal cell carcinoma. Findings of the study overall: Top tumor clonotypes rose in blood 2 weeks post-radiation, then contracted. No pretreatment tumor biopsies were available for baseline clonotypes.

The CDR3 contains 13 residues. From germline, CDR1 is SNHLY and CDR2 FYNNEI. V was clipped by 3 bases and J by 4 bases, with 7 bases between them. Time point of the sample: baseline pretreatment blood. Stated treatment: 15 Gy SBRT to primary tumor, nephrectomy 4 weeks later. Serial blood draws occurred at baseline and 2 and 4 weeks post-SBRT. Clear cell pathology was present in this patient's renal cell carcinoma. The sequences come from blood, collected from a patient whose treatment included radiotherapy and nephrectomy. The source is a man in his fifties with renal cell carcinoma. The V and J genes are TRBV2 and TRBJ1-5; D remains ambiguous. CDR3 protein: CASSDVSNQPQHF. CDR3 DNA: TGTGCCAGCAGTGATGTATCGAATCAGCCCCAGCATTTT.